This entry concerns a single T cell receptor beta chain. The target antigen is unknown. The data were taken from a study of cytomegalovirus exposure and HLA in healthy donors. Losses at the gene ends were 5 bases for V and 2 bases for J; bases not matched to a gene: 5. The CDR3 is 14 amino acids. Germline V gene lookup returns CDR1 MDHEN and CDR2 SYDVKM. Researchers ran the PCR with 60 Vbeta and 13 Jbeta primers. Data came from immunoSEQ multiplex PCR; TCRdb stores just in-frame clones and leaves some out. Among roughly 150,000 clones listed, around 72% were seen once. The study, taken as a whole, reports: For TCR beta chains, V- and J-gene trimming was later linked to a missense DCLRE1C variant. Accurate prediction of HLA-A and HLA-B alleles (for most subjects) was reportedly achieved from TCR beta sequences.

The sequencing input was PBMCs. This clonotype was sampled from a young man in good health and CMV-seronegative. The rearrangement joins TRBV28 to TRBJ2-7, with TRBD2 matching over 8 bases. This CDR3 reads CASSNTGGPYEQYF. The CDR3 DNA is TGTGCCAGCAGTAACACGGGAGGGCCCTACGAGCAGTACTTC.